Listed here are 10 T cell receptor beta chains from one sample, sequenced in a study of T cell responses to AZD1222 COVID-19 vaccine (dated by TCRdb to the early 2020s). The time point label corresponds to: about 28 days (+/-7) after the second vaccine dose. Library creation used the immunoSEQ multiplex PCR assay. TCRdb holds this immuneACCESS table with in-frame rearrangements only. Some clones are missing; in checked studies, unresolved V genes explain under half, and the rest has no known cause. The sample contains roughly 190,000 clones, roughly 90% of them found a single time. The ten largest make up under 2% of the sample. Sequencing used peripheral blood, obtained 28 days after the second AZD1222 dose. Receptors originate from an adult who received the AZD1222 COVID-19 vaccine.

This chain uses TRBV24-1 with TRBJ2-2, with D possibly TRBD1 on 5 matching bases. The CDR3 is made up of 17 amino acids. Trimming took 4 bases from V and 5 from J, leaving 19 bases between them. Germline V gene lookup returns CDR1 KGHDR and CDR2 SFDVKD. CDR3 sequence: CATSDTPPRGGTGELFF. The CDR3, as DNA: TGTGCCACCAGTGACACCCCCCCAAGGGGCGGAACCGGGGAGCTGTTTTTT.

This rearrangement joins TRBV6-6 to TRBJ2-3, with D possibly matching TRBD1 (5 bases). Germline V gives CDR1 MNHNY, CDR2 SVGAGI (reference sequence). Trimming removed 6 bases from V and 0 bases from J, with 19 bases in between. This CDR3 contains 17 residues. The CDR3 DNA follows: TGTGCCAGCAGCCGAAACTTACAGGCCTATAGCACAGATACGCAGTATTTT. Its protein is CASSRNLQAYSTDTQYF.

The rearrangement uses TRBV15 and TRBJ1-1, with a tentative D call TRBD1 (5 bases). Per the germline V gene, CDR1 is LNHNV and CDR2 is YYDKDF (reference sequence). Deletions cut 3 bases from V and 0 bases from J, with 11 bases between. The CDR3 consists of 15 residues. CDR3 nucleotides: TGTGCCACCAGCAGGGGACGGTTGATGAACACTGAAGCTTTCTTT. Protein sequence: CATSRGRLMNTEAFF.

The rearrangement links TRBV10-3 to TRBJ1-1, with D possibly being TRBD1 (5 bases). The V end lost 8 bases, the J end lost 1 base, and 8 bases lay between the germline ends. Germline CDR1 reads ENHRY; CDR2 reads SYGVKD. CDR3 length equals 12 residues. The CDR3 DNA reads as TGTGCCATCGGGGGGTGGAACACTGAAGCTTTCTTT. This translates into CAIGGWNTEAFF.

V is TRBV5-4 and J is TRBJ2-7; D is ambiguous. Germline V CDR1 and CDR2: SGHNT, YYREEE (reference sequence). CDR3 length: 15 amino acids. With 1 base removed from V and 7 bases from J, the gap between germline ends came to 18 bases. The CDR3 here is CASSLKRPGPSEQYF. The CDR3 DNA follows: TGTGCCAGCAGCTTGAAGCGTCCGGGTCCCAGTGAGCAGTACTTC.

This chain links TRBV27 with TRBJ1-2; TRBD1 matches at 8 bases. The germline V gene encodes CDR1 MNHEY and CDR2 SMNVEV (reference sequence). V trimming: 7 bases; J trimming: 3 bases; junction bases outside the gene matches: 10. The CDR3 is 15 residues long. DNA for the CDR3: TGTGCCAGCACCCTACGGGCCAGGGGGCACTATGGCTACACCTTC. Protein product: CASTLRARGHYGYTF.

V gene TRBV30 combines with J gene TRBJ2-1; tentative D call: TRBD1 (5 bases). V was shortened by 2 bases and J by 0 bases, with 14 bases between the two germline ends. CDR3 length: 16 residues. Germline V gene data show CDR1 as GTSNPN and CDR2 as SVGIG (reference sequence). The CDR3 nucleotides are TGTGCCTGGAGTTGGATGGACATCAGCTCCTACAATGAGCAGTTCTTC. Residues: CAWSWMDISSYNEQFF.

The CDR3: CASRKDRSPNYEQYF. For the CDR3, the DNA is TGTGCCAGCAGAAAAGACAGGAGCCCGAACTACGAGCAGTACTTC. This rearrangement joins TRBV6-5 to TRBJ2-7; weak D call: TRBD1 (6 bases). Trimming removed 6 bases from V and 3 bases from J, with 18 bases in between. The CDR3 loop spans 15 amino acids. The germline V gene has CDR1 MNHEY and CDR2 SVGAGI.

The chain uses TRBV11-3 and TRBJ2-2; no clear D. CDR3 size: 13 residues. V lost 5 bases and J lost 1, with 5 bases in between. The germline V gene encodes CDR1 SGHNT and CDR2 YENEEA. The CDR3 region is CASSLLNTGELFF. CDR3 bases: TGTGCCAGCAGCCTACTGAACACCGGGGAGCTGTTTTTT.

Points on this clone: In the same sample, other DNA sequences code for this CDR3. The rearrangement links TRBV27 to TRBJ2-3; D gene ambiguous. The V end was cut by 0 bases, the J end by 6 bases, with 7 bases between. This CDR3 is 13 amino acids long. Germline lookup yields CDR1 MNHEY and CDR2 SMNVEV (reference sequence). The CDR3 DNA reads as TGTGCCAGCAGTTTATCTCTTTTGGATACGCAGTATTTT. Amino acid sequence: CASSLSLLDTQYF.